This T cell receptor beta chain derives from a study of OX40 agonist ivuxolimab in advanced cancers. Study overall: Dose-escalation patients' cancers were hepatocellular carcinoma, melanoma, renal cell or head and neck cancer. General study points: Researchers report that CD8+ T cells had, on average, more expanded clones than CD4+. The authors also found low normalized T-cell clonal expansion in some nonresponders.

Sequencing was performed with immunoSEQ multiplex PCR; in TCRdb, only in-frame clones are kept and a portion is missing. The top ten hold 8% to 13% of the sample, which has almost 85,000 clones, over 85% seen once. A word on this clone: The antigen remains undetermined.

Trimming removed 1 base from V and 4 bases from J; junction bases left unmatched: 5. The CDR3 sequence is 15 residues long. From germline, CDR1 is SGDLS and CDR2 YYNGEE. Specimen: CD4+ or CD8+ T cells sorted from blood, collected in a trial of the OX40 agonist ivuxolimab. The J gene is TRBJ2-7, the V gene TRBV9; 10 bases align to TRBD1. This clonotype was sampled from an adult with an advanced solid tumor such as melanoma, head and neck, liver or kidney cancer. CDR3 nucleotides: TGTGCCAGCAGCGTAAGGGACAGGGGTCTTTACGAGCAGTACTTC. This gives the protein CASSVRDRGLYEQYF.